This T cell receptor (beta chain) emerged from a study of blood T cell repertoires in COVID-19. Study in general: Samples of COVID-19 (acute and convalescent) were obtained from the United States, Italy and Spain. PBMCs, B-cell-depleted T cells, or T cells provided the cDNA or gDNA that made up the material.

From germline, CDR1 is MRHNA and CDR2 SNTAGT. Trimming left V 3 bases short and J 2 bases short, with 7 bases between. This CDR3 region has 13 residues. Under the authors' procedure: From reference gene primer amplification, estimates of nucleated cell counts were derived. Here immunoSEQ multiplex PCR was the method, and the copy in TCRdb shows in-frame clones only, minus some. Clone size and V and J calls were adopted from that table, with D and trimming inferred from the DNA. The sample contains around 72,000 clones, roughly 88% of which appear only once. The J gene is TRBJ1-1, the V gene TRBV6-4; no clear D. Source material: peripheral blood. This sequence was found in a man over 45 with acute or convalescent COVID-19. This CDR3 is CASSEQRNTEAFF. The CDR3 nucleotides read TGTGCCAGCAGTGAACAACGCAACACTGAAGCTTTCTTT.